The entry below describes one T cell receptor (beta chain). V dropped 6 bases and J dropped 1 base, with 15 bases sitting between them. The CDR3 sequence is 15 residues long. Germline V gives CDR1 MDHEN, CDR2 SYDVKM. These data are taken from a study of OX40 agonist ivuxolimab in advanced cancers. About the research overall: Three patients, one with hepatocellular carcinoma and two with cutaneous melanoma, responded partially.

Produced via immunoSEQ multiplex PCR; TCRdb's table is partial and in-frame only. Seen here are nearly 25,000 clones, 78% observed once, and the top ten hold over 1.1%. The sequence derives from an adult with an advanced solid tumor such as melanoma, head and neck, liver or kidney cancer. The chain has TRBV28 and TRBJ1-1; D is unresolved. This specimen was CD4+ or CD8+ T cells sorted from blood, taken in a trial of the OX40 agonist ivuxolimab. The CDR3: CASSPTPRRNTEAFF. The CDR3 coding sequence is TGTGCCAGCAGCCCGACCCCCCGACGGAACACTGAAGCTTTCTTT.